These T cell receptor beta chains were read from a single sample in a study of blood T cell repertoires in COVID-19. Data came from immunoSEQ multiplex PCR; TCRdb stores just in-frame clones and leaves some out. The data contain roughly 400,000 clones, approximately 88% of them singletons. What was sequenced was PBMCs or T cells enriched from blood (not recorded which). The source is a woman in her thirties or forties with acute COVID-19. CDR3s include the opening cysteine and the closing phenylalanine or tryptophan. D genes are given only for firm matches. Size is omitted from some rows. Given values are once, few, many or a class for expanded clones.

j_call | v_call | clone_size | d_call | cdr3_aa | cdr3_nt
TRBJ1-5 | TRBV20-1 | - | TRBD1 | CSASPTTGLSNQPQHF | TGCAGTGCTAGTCCCACGACAGGGCTTAGCAATCAGCCCCAGCATTTT
TRBJ1-1 | TRBV29-1 | - | TRBD1 | CSVNEPGQVAQRAFF | TGCAGCGTTAATGAACCGGGACAGGTAGCCCAAAGAGCTTTCTTT
TRBJ1-5 | TRBV9 | - | TRBD1 | CASSGGGTGGDQPQHF | TGTGCCAGCAGCGGTGGAGGGACAGGGGGCGATCAGCCCCAGCATTTT
TRBJ1-6 | TRBV19 | - | - | CASSRNRDSPLHF | TGTGCCAGTAGTCGTAACAGGGATTCACCCCTCCACTTT
TRBJ1-2 | TRBV9 | - | - | CASSSLVGGFNGYTF | TGTGCCAGCAGCTCCCTCGTTGGAGGGTTTAATGGCTACACCTTC
TRBJ1-2 | TRBV7-6 | - | TRBD1 | CASSLTGDYGYTF | TGTGCCAGCAGCTTGACAGGGGATTATGGCTACACCTTC
TRBJ1-2 | TRBV3-1/TRBV3-2 | - | - | CASSQARQPSLNGYTF | TGTGCCAGCAGCCAAGCCCGACAGCCCTCCCTTAATGGCTACACCTTC
TRBJ2-7 | TRBV11-2 | - | - | CASSLHRVSNYEQYF | TGTGCCAGCAGCTTACACCGGGTCTCAAACTACGAGCAGTACTTC
TRBJ1-5 | TRBV6-2/TRBV6-3 | - | - | CASSSGANQPQHF | TGTGCCAGCAGTTCAGGGGCCAATCAGCCCCAGCATTTT
TRBJ1-1 | TRBV27 | - | TRBD1 | CASRQQQGAAEAFF | TGTGCCAGCAGACAACAACAGGGGGCCGCTGAAGCTTTCTTT
TRBJ1-1 | TRBV18 | - | - | CASSLGQNTEAFF | TGTGCCAGCTCACTAGGACAGAACACTGAAGCTTTCTTT
TRBJ2-1 | TRBV2 | - | TRBD1 | CASRGGQFTYNEQFF | TGTGCCAGCAGAGGGGGACAGTTTACGTACAATGAGCAGTTCTTC
TRBJ1-3 | TRBV11-2 | - | - | CASSLVGNTIYF | TGTGCCAGCAGCTTAGTAGGAAACACCATATATTTT
TRBJ1-6 | TRBV10-3 | - | - | CAISSMGEDNSPLHF | TGTGCCATCAGTTCCATGGGGGAGGATAATTCACCCCTCCACTTT
TRBJ1-4 | TRBV10-3 | - | TRBD1 | CAIRETGGGDEKLFF | TGTGCCATCAGGGAGACAGGGGGCGGGGATGAAAAACTGTTTTTT
TRBJ2-2 | TRBV12-3/TRBV12-4 | - | - | CASSPGPGELFF | TGTGCCAGCAGCCCGGGTCCCGGGGAGCTGTTTTTT
TRBJ1-1 | TRBV29-1 | once | TRBD1 | CSVVLGQSTLEAFF | TGCAGCGTTGTTCTGGGACAGAGTACCCTTGAAGCTTTCTTT
TRBJ1-3 | TRBV3-1/TRBV3-2 | - | - | CASSQQNRVGNTIYF | TGTGCCAGCAGCCAACAAAACAGGGTTGGAAACACCATATATTTT
TRBJ1-3 | TRBV3-1/TRBV3-2 | - | TRBD1 | CASSPRQGAGSGNTIYF | TGTGCCAGCAGCCCTAGACAGGGAGCCGGGAGTGGAAACACCATATATTTT
TRBJ2-2 | TRBV3-1/TRBV3-2 | - | TRBD2 | CASAGGADTGELFF | TGTGCCAGCGCCGGGGGGGCCGACACCGGGGAGCTGTTTTTT
TRBJ2-7 | TRBV7-8 | - | TRBD1 | CASSFGTGFYEQYF | TGTGCCAGCAGCTTCGGGACAGGGTTCTACGAGCAGTACTTC
TRBJ2-7 | TRBV18 | - | - | CASSSNTQYEQYF | TGTGCCAGCTCATCCAATACACAGTACGAGCAGTACTTC
TRBJ1-1 | TRBV7-9 | - | - | CASSLVGSGYGENTEAFF | TGTGCCAGCAGCTTAGTTGGGTCAGGGTACGGCGAGAACACTGAAGCTTTCTTT
TRBJ2-3 | TRBV6-6 | - | TRBD2 | CASSPRTSGGRGDTQYF | TGTGCCAGCAGTCCCCGAACTAGCGGGGGACGGGGAGATACGCAGTATTTT
TRBJ1-4 | TRBV5-1 | - | - | CASSLQGSNEKLFF | TGCGCCAGCAGCTTGCAGGGTTCTAATGAAAAACTGTTTTTT
TRBJ1-3 | TRBV6-1 | many | TRBD1 | CASSEDWTGTGNTIYF | TGTGCCAGCAGTGAAGACTGGACAGGGACTGGAAACACCATATATTTT
TRBJ2-1 | TRBV24-1 | - | - | CATQVDNEQFF | TGTGCCACTCAGGTTGACAATGAGCAGTTCTTC
TRBJ1-1 | TRBV10-3 | - | - | CAISESGAGGTEAFF | TGTGCCATCAGTGAGTCGGGTGCGGGTGGAACTGAAGCTTTCTTT
TRBJ2-1 | TRBV2 | once | - | CASSEVGGIGQGSYNEQFF | TGTGCCAGCAGTGAAGTAGGGGGAATTGGGCAGGGGTCCTACAATGAGCAGTTCTTC
TRBJ2-5 | TRBV19 | few | TRBD2 | CASSIPVTSGGLETQYF | TGTGCCAGTAGTATTCCGGTGACTAGCGGGGGGTTGGAGACCCAGTACTTC
TRBJ2-2 | TRBV5-1 | - | TRBD1 | CASSSGTETGELFF | TGCGCCAGCAGCTCCGGGACAGAAACCGGGGAGCTGTTTTTT
TRBJ1-4 | TRBV6-5 | - | - | CASSYRDEKLFF | TGTGCCAGCAGTTACCGGGATGAAAAACTGTTTTTT
TRBJ1-5 | TRBV29-1 | - | TRBD1 | CSVVWGQGKGQPQHF | TGCAGCGTTGTTTGGGGACAGGGAAAGGGACAGCCCCAGCATTTT
TRBJ1-3 | TRBV5-6 | - | - | CASSLGRDTAGNTIYF | TGTGCCAGCAGCCTGGGGAGGGATACCGCTGGAAACACCATATATTTT
TRBJ1-2 | TRBV5-6 | - | - | CASTVGRANYGYTF | TGTGCCAGCACCGTTGGTCGGGCTAACTATGGCTACACCTTC
TRBJ1-1 | TRBV4-1 | - | - | CASKTEELNTEAFF | TGCGCCAGCAAAACCGAGGAATTGAACACTGAAGCTTTCTTT
TRBJ1-2 | TRBV30 | - | - | CAWQDRNYGYTF | TGTGCCTGGCAAGACAGGAACTATGGCTACACCTTC
TRBJ2-3 | TRBV24-1 | - | - | CATSGGGDTQYF | TGTGCCACCAGTGGAGGGGGAGATACGCAGTATTTT
TRBJ1-6 | TRBV2 | - | - | CASSVGARGNSPLHF | TGTGCCAGCAGTGTGGGGGCCCGAGGTAATTCACCCCTCCACTTT
TRBJ1-2 | TRBV18 | - | TRBD1 | CASSPQGQGNYGYTF | TGTGCCAGCTCACCACAGGGACAGGGAAACTATGGCTACACCTTC
TRBJ1-1 | TRBV2 | - | TRBD1 | CASIQYDRGNTEAFF | TGTGCCAGCATCCAATACGACAGGGGGAACACTGAAGCTTTCTTT
TRBJ1-6 | TRBV5-6 | - | - | CASSLLGTSGDSPLHF | TGTGCCAGCAGCCTGCTTGGGACTTCTGGGGATTCACCCCTCCACTTT
TRBJ1-2 | TRBV10-3 | - | - | CAISAGSDYGYTF | TGTGCCATCAGCGCCGGGTCGGACTATGGCTACACCTTC
TRBJ1-4 | TRBV27 | - | - | CASSTYRQGGEKLFF | TGTGCCAGCAGCACCTACCGCCAGGGAGGGGAAAAACTGTTTTTT
TRBJ1-2 | TRBV10-2 | - | TRBD1 | CASSEGPGGSYGYTF | TGCGCCAGCAGTGAGGGTCCAGGGGGAAGCTATGGCTACACCTTC
TRBJ1-2 | TRBV9 | - | TRBD1 | CASSDETGGNYGYTF | TGTGCCAGCAGCGACGAGACAGGGGGCAACTATGGCTACACCTTC
TRBJ2-7 | TRBV27 | - | - | CASSPNRVGHEQYF | TGTGCCAGCAGTCCGAACAGGGTCGGTCACGAGCAGTACTTC
TRBJ2-5 | TRBV5-1 | - | - | CASRVIGQTQETQYF | TGCGCCAGCAGAGTTATTGGGCAGACACAAGAGACCCAGTACTTC
TRBJ2-2 | TRBV30 | - | TRBD1 | CAWNLDRVDTGELFF | TGTGCCTGGAACTTGGACAGGGTGGACACCGGGGAGCTGTTTTTT
TRBJ2-6 | TRBV6-6 | - | TRBD2 | CASSLAGSIPGANVLTF | TGTGCCAGCAGTCTAGCGGGCTCTATCCCTGGGGCCAACGTCCTGACTTTC